The 19 T cell receptor beta chains below come from one sample, sequenced in a study of T cell repertoires in cytomegalovirus infection. TCRdb reanalysed the reads using MiXCR and keeps one entry per CDR3 protein. The sample has about 360,000 distinct CDR3 sequences, about a third seen once; the top ten hold roughly 12%. No cognate antigen is known for these TCRs. Specimen: cultured PBMCs, collected from culture after CMV antigen stimulation. These receptors were collected from a human donor in good health (CMV status not recorded). Some clones in this sample may be carry-over from other donors' samples.

For the CDR3, the DNA is TGTGCCAGTAGTCTTTGGGGTTCTAGCTCCTACAATGAGCAGTTCTTC. Its translation is CASSLWGSSSYNEQFF. The chain carries TRBV19 and TRBJ2-1; D gene uncertain. V gave up 5 bases and J gave up 0 bases, with 14 bases separating them. The CDR3 sequence is 16 residues long. Germline CDR1 and CDR2: LNHDA and SQIVND (reference sequence).

The V and J genes are TRBV19 and TRBJ1-2; D is unresolved. Trimming removed 4 bases at V and 4 bases at J, with 4 bases between. Per the germline V gene, CDR1 is LNHDA and CDR2 is SQIVND (reference sequence). This CDR3 has 11 amino acids. CDR3 residues: CASSTGYGYTF. In DNA form, the CDR3 reads TGTGCCAGTAGTACTGGCTATGGCTACACCTTC.

The chain combines TRBV10-3 with TRBJ1-2, with a tentative D call TRBD1 (5 bases). This CDR3 has 13 residues. Trimming pared 0 bases from V and 8 bases from J, leaving 10 bases between. CDR1 is ENHRY and CDR2 is SYGVKD in the germline V gene. CDR3 coding DNA: TGTGCCATCAGTGAGTCAGCCGGGACCGGCTACACCTTC. Amino acid sequence: CAISESAGTGYTF.

This clonotype was seen only a few times. This chain connects TRBV7-2 to TRBJ1-1, with D possibly TRBD1 on 6 matching bases. This CDR3 contains 17 residues. Germline V gene lookup returns CDR1 SGHTA and CDR2 FQGNSA. Trimming stripped 1 base from V and 1 base from J, with 16 bases between. This chain's CDR3 is CASSLVSLGRGNTEAFF. The CDR3 DNA follows: TGTGCCAGCAGCTTAGTAAGTCTGGGCAGGGGGAACACTGAAGCTTTCTTT.

The V gene is TRBV5-1, the J gene TRBJ2-1; 8 bases are a match to TRBD2. The V segment lost 2 bases and the J segment 7 bases; nucleotides outside the gene matches: 8. CDR1 and CDR2 (germline): SGHRS, YFSETQ. The CDR3 is 15 residues long. CDR3 nucleotides: TGCGCCAGCAGCTTCGGGGAGCGGGAGTTGAATGAGCAGTTCTTC. This gives the protein CASSFGERELNEQFF. The full variable domain, with the rest looked up from reference TRBV5-1 and TRBJ2-1, is KAGVTQTPRYLIKTRGQQVTLSCSPISGHRSVSWYQQTPGQGLQFLFEYFSETQRNKGNFPGRFSGRQFSNSRSEMNVSTLELGDSALYLCASSFGERELNEQFFGPGTRLTVL.

The gene calls are TRBV28 and TRBJ2-3; D might be TRBD2 (7 bases). Germline V gene sequence: CDR1 MDHEN, CDR2 SYDVKM. Trimming took off 5 bases at V and 5 bases at J, with 17 bases between the two ends. There are 15 residues in the CDR3. CDR3 region: CASSLAGATGDTQYF. The CDR3 nucleotides are TGTGCCAGCAGTCTGGCGGGGGCCACGGGAGATACGCAGTATTTT.

The rearrangement joins TRBV28 to TRBJ2-5; weak D call: TRBD1 (6 bases). V lost 0 bases and J 7 bases, leaving 12 bases between the germline ends. The length of the CDR3 is 14 residues. The germline CDR1 and CDR2 sequences are MDHEN and SYDVKM. The CDR3 region has the DNA TGTGCCAGCAGTTTATGGACAGGTGGTGGGACCCAGTACTTC. Protein: CASSLWTGGGTQYF.

V gene TRBV5-1 combines with J gene TRBJ2-6; 16 bases align to TRBD2. Trimming removed 3 bases from V and 4 bases from J; junction bases left unmatched: 13. Per germline, CDR1 SGHRS and CDR2 YFSETQ. This CDR3 contains 21 residues. As DNA, the CDR3 is TGCGCCAGCAGCTCCCCCTCCGGGACTAGCGGGAGGGCAACGGGGGCCAACGTCCTGACTTTC. It codes for CASSSPSGTSGRATGANVLTF.

This chain uses TRBV7-2 with TRBJ1-5, with TRBD1 as a possible D gene (5 bases). Trimming left V 3 bases short and J 11 bases short, with 11 bases between. The V gene's germline CDR1 is SGHTA and CDR2 FQGNSA. The CDR3 consists of 12 residues. The CDR3 spells CASSLQGSAQHF. The DNA for the CDR3 is TGTGCCAGCAGCTTGCAGGGCTCAGCCCAGCATTTT.

The CDR3 sequence is CASSLATAGELFF. The CDR3 DNA follows: TGTGCCAGCAGCTTAGCGACAGCCGGGGAGCTGTTTTTT. The chain links TRBV7-2 to TRBJ2-2, with D possibly TRBD1 on 5 matching bases. This CDR3 spans 13 amino acids. Germline CDR1 reads SGHTA; CDR2 reads FQGNSA. Trimming removed 0 bases from V and 6 bases from J, with 5 bases in between.

This clonotype has a handful of counts. CDR3 sequence (DNA): TGCAGTGCTAGCTTCTTAACGGCTAGATATTCAGATACGCAGTATTTT. It yields the protein CSASFLTARYSDTQYF. The rearrangement uses TRBV20-1 and TRBJ2-3; D ambiguous. Germline V gene sequence: CDR1 DFQATT, CDR2 SNEGSKA (reference sequence). The germline V and J ends were trimmed by 3 bases and 4 bases, with 20 bases remaining between them. The CDR3 loop spans 16 amino acids.

This clonotype was picked up a small number of times. The chain links TRBV7-2 to TRBJ2-2; D possibly matches TRBD1 or TRBD2 (6 bases each). Germline CDR1 reads SGHTA; CDR2 reads FQGNSA. V was pared by 5 bases and J by 6 bases, with 16 bases between. The CDR3 loop spans 15 amino acids. Here the CDR3 DNA reads TGTGCCAGCAGCCGCAGGCCGGAGGGGGCCGGGGAGCTGTTTTTT. Protein sequence: CASSRRPEGAGELFF.

The V and J genes are TRBV14 and TRBJ2-5; D is perhaps TRBD2 (5 bases). Deletions cut 2 bases from V and 9 bases from J, with 13 bases between. CDR1 SGHDN and CDR2 FVKESK come from the germline V gene. The CDR3 sequence is 13 residues long. CDR3 sequence (DNA): TGTGCCAGCAGCCAATTCTTCCGGGAAGCCCAGTACTTC. Translated: CASSQFFREAQYF. The full variable domain, in which reference TRBV14 and TRBJ2-5 provide the parts outside the CDR3, is EAGVTQFPSHSVIEKGQTVTLRCDPISGHDNLYWYRRVMGKEIKFLLHFVKESKQDESGMPNNRFLAERTGGTYSTLKVQPAELEDSGVYFCASSQFFREAQYFGPGTRLLVL.

V is TRBV7-2 and J is TRBJ1-3; D is undetermined. The CDR3 covers 14 residues. The germline gives CDR1 SGHTA, CDR2 FQGNSA. With 2 bases removed from V and 0 bases from J, the gap between germline ends came to 5 bases. In DNA form, the CDR3 reads TGTGCCAGCAGCTTAACAAGCTCTGGAAACACCATATATTTT. Amino acid sequence: CASSLTSSGNTIYF.

This clonotype was counted a single time. This clone may be a read error of a much larger clone one base away. This chain uses TRBV6-2 or TRBV6-3 with TRBJ2-7, with 7 bases lining up with TRBD1. Trimming at V came to 6 bases and at J to 2 bases, leaving 4 bases not matched to a gene. Germline-derived CDR1 and CDR2 are MNHEY and SVGEGT. The CDR3 contains 13 residues. In DNA form, the CDR3 reads TGTGCCAGCAGACCGGGACAGACCTACGAGCAGTACTTC. Translating it yields CASRPGQTYEQYF.

This chain connects TRBV24-1 to TRBJ2-3; D is ambiguous. Between the trimmed V and J ends, which lost 5 bases and 0 bases, there was a span of 11 bases. Germline values: CDR1 KGHDR, CDR2 SFDVKD. The CDR3 spans 15 residues. As DNA, the CDR3 is TGTGCCACCAGTGTGGTTGGGCCCAGCACAGATACGCAGTATTTT. Encoded protein: CATSVVGPSTDTQYF.

This clonotype has just one count. The chain combines TRBV20-1 with TRBJ2-2; D possibly corresponds to TRBD2 (5 bases). V lost 2 bases and J 0 bases, leaving 10 bases between the germline ends. Germline V CDR1 and CDR2: DFQATT, SNEGSKA (reference sequence). This CDR3 spans 15 amino acids. The CDR3 here is CSARPAVPNTGELFF. The CDR3 nucleotides are TGCAGTGCTAGACCAGCGGTACCGAACACCGGGGAGCTGTTTTTT.

This sequence joins TRBV7-2 and TRBJ1-5; no clear D gene. There are 13 residues in the CDR3. CDR1 is SGHTA and CDR2 is FQGNSA in the germline V gene. The germline V and J ends were trimmed by 2 bases and 7 bases, with 9 bases remaining between them. The CDR3 loop is CASSLSEGQPQHF. CDR3 DNA: TGTGCCAGCAGCTTATCAGAAGGACAGCCCCAGCATTTT.

This chain links TRBV20-1 with TRBJ1-2; D is perhaps TRBD1 (5 bases). Looked up from germline, CDR1 is DFQATT and CDR2 is SNEGSKA (reference sequence). The CDR3 has 10 residues. The V end was cut by 4 bases, the J end by 8 bases, with 8 bases between. The CDR3 loop is CSATRQGYTF. Here the CDR3 DNA reads TGCAGTGCTACCCGACAGGGCTACACCTTC.